Shown below are 26 T cell receptor beta chains from a single sample sequenced in a study of T cells in Graves' hyperthyroidism and ophthalmopathy. Amplification yielded TCR beta CDR3 regions, with RNA transcripts as the source. A set of HTBI primers served as the primers for a first-round RT-PCR of the TCR CDR3. From the multiplex PCR reads, TCRdb called clonotypes with MiXCR, one entry per CDR3 protein. The sample has approximately 590,000 distinct CDR3 sequences, 15% to 17% seen once. Sequencing was done on a sample of blood. These receptors originate from a woman in her twenties or thirties with Graves' hyperthyroidism.

This clonotype was observed a few times. V usage is TRBV20-1 and J usage is TRBJ1-5; D gene ambiguous. The germline CDR1 and CDR2 sequences are DFQATT and SNEGSKA (reference sequence). CDR3 size: 16 residues. Trimming removed 3 bases at V and 2 bases at J, with 17 bases between. In DNA, the CDR3 is TGCAGTGCTAGGCGGCCAGCCGGACCCCGCAATCAGCCCCAGCATTTT. As protein: CSARRPAGPRNQPQHF.

This clonotype occurred a few times. The V and J genes are TRBV7-6 and TRBJ1-4, with D unclear. Germline V gene sequence: CDR1 SGHVS, CDR2 FNYEAQ. Deletions cut 5 bases from V and 2 bases from J, with 12 bases between. CDR3 length equals 15 residues. The CDR3 loop reads CASSPYTGTNEKLFF. The CDR3 nucleotides are TGTGCCAGCAGCCCGTACACCGGCACTAATGAAAAACTGTTTTTT.

This chain links TRBV4-2 with TRBJ2-1, with D possibly matching TRBD2 (5 bases). This CDR3 comprises 11 residues. V dropped 4 bases and J dropped 10 bases, with 8 bases sitting between them. Looked up from germline, CDR1 is LGHNA and CDR2 is YNFKEQ. CDR3 protein: CASSRREEQFF. The DNA for the CDR3 is TGTGCCAGCAGCCGCCGGGAAGAGCAGTTCTTC.

The chain recombines TRBV2 with TRBJ2-1; 12 positions agree with TRBD2. CDR3 length: 16 amino acids. The V and J ends lost 5 bases and 8 bases, in that order; junction bases with no gene match: 10. CDR1 SNHLY and CDR2 FYNNEI come from the germline V gene. The CDR3 DNA follows: TGTGCCAGCAGTAACTTCCGGACTAGCGGGATCTATGAGCAGTTCTTC. Protein: CASSNFRTSGIYEQFF.

This clonotype appeared many times. The chain carries TRBV30 and TRBJ2-7; D is possibly TRBD1 or TRBD2 (5 bases each). Trimming took 2 bases from V and 2 from J, leaving 19 bases between them. The CDR3 spans 16 residues. Germline V gene data show CDR1 as GTSNPN and CDR2 as SVGIG (reference sequence). In DNA form, the CDR3 reads TGTGCCTGGAGTCGTCCCCCTACCTGGGGGACCTACGAGCAGTACTTC. Amino acids: CAWSRPPTWGTYEQYF.

This clonotype occurred a few times. The chain links TRBV20-1 to TRBJ2-2, with a possible D match to TRBD2 (6 bases). Per the germline V gene, CDR1 is DFQATT and CDR2 is SNEGSKA (reference sequence). The CDR3 contains 13 residues. The V end lost 3 bases, the J end lost 8 bases, and 13 bases lay between the germline ends. The CDR3 sequence: CSARDMGGGELFF. Here the CDR3 DNA reads TGCAGTGCTAGGGATATGGGGGGAGGGGAGCTGTTTTTT.

This clonotype appeared many times. The chain is built from TRBV12-3 or TRBV12-4 and TRBJ1-3; no firm D call. V shed 1 base and J shed 1 base, with 8 bases lying between them. There are 15 residues in the CDR3. CDR3 sequence (DNA): TGTGCCAGCAGTTTAGTGGTCAGTTCTGGAAACACCATATATTTT. Protein product: CASSLVVSSGNTIYF.

This clonotype was counted only a few times. The chain joins TRBV11-2 to TRBJ2-5; maybe TRBD2 (6 bases). The V gene's germline CDR1 is SGHAT and CDR2 FQNNGV. CDR3 size: 15 residues. Trimming cost V 1 base and J 5 bases, with 14 bases left between them. The DNA for the CDR3 is TGTGCCAGCAGCTTAGGACTGACTAGTCGGGAGACCCAGTACTTC. Protein: CASSLGLTSRETQYF.

This chain links TRBV5-1 with TRBJ2-1; 12 nucleotides match TRBD2. V was pared by 1 base and J by 5 bases, with 10 bases of the junction left unmatched. Germline V lookup: CDR1 SGHRS, CDR2 YFSETQ. This CDR3 region has 18 residues. CDR3 sequence reads: CASSLWVSSGRANNEQFF. For the CDR3, the DNA is TGCGCCAGCAGCTTGTGGGTGTCTAGCGGGAGGGCAAACAATGAGCAGTTCTTC.

This clonotype has more than one count but fewer than ten. This chain links TRBV7-9 with TRBJ1-5; 7 nucleotides line up with TRBD1. The germline V gene has CDR1 SEHNR and CDR2 FQNEAQ (reference sequence). The CDR3 spans 13 residues. Trimming cost V 4 bases and J 6 bases; bases outside gene matches: 3. CDR3 loop: CASSYQGGQPQHF. The CDR3 DNA sequence: TGTGCCAGCAGCTACCAGGGGGGTCAGCCCCAGCATTTT.

This clonotype appeared a few times. This chain joins TRBV6-1 and TRBJ2-5, with D uncertain. The germline gives CDR1 MNHNS, CDR2 SASEGT. The V end lost 8 bases, the J end lost 5 bases, and 12 bases lay between the germline ends. This CDR3 has 12 residues. Here the CDR3 reads CASVSSGETQYF. DNA of the CDR3: TGTGCCAGCGTTTCTTCCGGGGAGACCCAGTACTTC.

This clonotype was seen just once. The gene calls are TRBV5-1 and TRBJ1-1, with 11 bases matching TRBD1. Germline V gene data show CDR1 as SGHRS and CDR2 as YFSETQ. This CDR3 is built from 15 residues. V lost 3 bases to trimming and J lost 6 bases; unmatched junction nucleotides: 7. CDR3 sequence (DNA): TGCGCCAGCAGCTGGGGGACAGGGGGGGGTGCTGAAGCTTTCTTT. Translation gives CASSWGTGGGAEAFF.

This clonotype was detected ten times or more. The J gene is TRBJ2-7, the V gene TRBV20-1; 7 nucleotides agree with TRBD1. Germline V gene sequence: CDR1 DFQATT, CDR2 SNEGSKA (reference sequence). CDR3 length: 15 residues. Losses at the gene ends were 0 bases for V and 5 bases for J; bases not matched to a gene: 10. The CDR3 nucleotides are TGCAGTGCTAGAGATTTTGTGACAGGGATAAACGAGCAGTACTTC. It translates to CSARDFVTGINEQYF.

The CDR3 nucleotides are TGCAGTGCTACCGTGACAGAGACCCAGTACTTC. It translates to CSATVTETQYF. This rearrangement joins TRBV20-1 to TRBJ2-5; no clear D. The CDR3 runs 11 residues. Germline V CDR1 and CDR2: DFQATT, SNEGSKA (reference sequence). Deletions cut 4 bases from V and 4 bases from J, with 7 bases between.

This clonotype showed up just a few times. The rearrangement uses TRBV9 and TRBJ2-7; D not certain. Trimming took off 9 bases at V and 3 bases at J, with 16 bases between the two ends. CDR1 is SGDLS, CDR2 YYNGEE, per germline. The CDR3 is 13 amino acids. CDR3 region: CANSGRTDYEQYF. CDR3 in DNA: TGTGCCAACTCTGGCAGGACGGACTACGAGCAGTACTTC.

The chain employs TRBV7-9 and TRBJ1-5, with unresolved D. The CDR3 spans 14 residues. Trimming cost V 2 bases and J 4 bases, with 9 bases left between them. CDR1 and CDR2 from the germline V gene are SEHNR and FQNEAQ (reference sequence). The chain's CDR3 is CASSLYGENQPQHF. In DNA form, the CDR3 reads TGTGCCAGCAGCTTATATGGGGAAAATCAGCCCCAGCATTTT.

The table lists this clonotype with many counts. The chain combines TRBV3-1 with TRBJ2-7; maybe TRBD2 (5 bases). The CDR3 runs to 15 residues. The germline CDR1 and CDR2 sequences are LGHDT and YNNKEL (reference sequence). V was shortened by 4 bases and J by 2 bases, with 15 bases between the two germline ends. CDR3 DNA: TGTGCCAGCAGCCGCCCCTCCTCCGGGACCTACGAGCAGTACTTC. This gives the protein CASSRPSSGTYEQYF.

The rearrangement links TRBV20-1 to TRBJ2-7; D is perhaps TRBD2 (6 bases). V lost 1 base to trimming and J lost 4 bases, with 17 bases between them. This CDR3 contains 15 residues. CDR1 and CDR2 from the germline V gene are DFQATT and SNEGSKA (reference sequence). The CDR3 loop reads CSARALISGNYEQYF. The CDR3, as DNA: TGCAGTGCTAGAGCGTTAATTAGCGGAAATTACGAGCAGTACTTC.

The chain is built from TRBV27 and TRBJ1-1; tentatively, D is TRBD1 (6 bases). Trimming pared 2 bases from V and 3 bases from J, leaving 10 bases between. Germline V gives CDR1 MNHEY, CDR2 SMNVEV (reference sequence). This CDR3 comprises 14 residues. This CDR3 is CASSLTQGDTEAFF. CDR3 coding DNA: TGTGCCAGCAGTTTAACACAGGGTGACACTGAAGCTTTCTTT.

This clonotype has at least ten counts. V usage is TRBV6-1 and J usage is TRBJ1-1, with D tentatively TRBD1 (6 bases). V gave up 1 base and J gave up 3 bases, with 15 bases separating them. Germline values: CDR1 MNHNS, CDR2 SASEGT. The CDR3 contains 16 residues. This chain's CDR3 is CASSEGSYRAYTEAFF. The CDR3 DNA is TGTGCCAGCAGTGAAGGATCGTACAGGGCGTACACTGAAGCTTTCTTT.

A few counts support this clonotype. V and J are TRBV15 and TRBJ1-2; tentative D call: TRBD1 (6 bases). The CDR3 consists of 16 residues. CDR1 and CDR2 from the germline V gene are LNHNV and YYDKDF (reference sequence). Trimming removed 0 bases at V and 8 bases at J, with 19 bases between. CDR3 loop: CATSRDLGAYGGGYTF. The CDR3 DNA sequence: TGTGCCACCAGCAGAGATTTGGGGGCCTACGGCGGGGGCTACACCTTC. The full variable domain, completed using reference TRBV15 and TRBJ1-2, is DAMVIQNPRYQVTQFGKPVTLSCSQTLNHNVMYWYQQKSSQAPKLLFHYYDKDFNNEADTPDNFQSRRPNTSFCFLDIRSPGLGDTAMYLCATSRDLGAYGGGYTFGSGTRLTVV.

This chain links TRBV6-2 or TRBV6-3 with TRBJ1-2, with a tentative D call TRBD1 (6 bases). The CDR3 runs 14 residues. From germline, CDR1 is MNHEY and CDR2 SVGEGT. V shed 0 bases and J shed 6 bases, with 11 bases lying between them. The CDR3 is CASSYSRTVHGYTF. As DNA, the CDR3 is TGTGCCAGCAGTTACTCGAGGACAGTCCATGGCTACACCTTC.

This clonotype has more than one count but fewer than ten. A read error is possible here, since a much larger clone lies one base away. This sequence joins TRBV28 and TRBJ2-3, with a tentative D call TRBD1 (6 bases). Germline assignment: CDR1 MDHEN and CDR2 SYDVKM. Trimming stripped 5 bases from V and 4 bases from J, with 13 bases between. The CDR3 runs 14 residues. DNA of the CDR3: TGTGCCAGCAGTCGCGACAGGAGCGCAGATACGCAGTATTTT. Protein product: CASSRDRSADTQYF.

A single count supports this clonotype. The CDR3 sequence: CASSLTGGYEQFF. The CDR3 DNA follows: TGTGCCAGCAGTCTCACAGGGGGCTACGAGCAGTTCTTC. J is TRBJ2-1 and V is TRBV28; 9 bases map to TRBD1. V was pared by 5 bases and J by 10 bases, with 6 bases of the junction left unmatched. Germline V gene lookup returns CDR1 MDHEN and CDR2 SYDVKM. There are 13 residues in the CDR3.

This clonotype was picked up a small number of times. The chain employs TRBV5-1 and TRBJ1-4; D gene unclear. The germline V gene has CDR1 SGHRS and CDR2 YFSETQ. The CDR3 is made up of 17 amino acids. The V gene lost 0 bases and the J gene lost 4 bases, with 16 bases spanning the gap. The CDR3 nucleotides read TGCGCCAGCAGCTTGGCCGGGGTCGCCCACTTTAATGAAAAACTGTTTTTT. It encodes CASSLAGVAHFNEKLFF.

This clonotype came up many times. This chain links TRBV27 with TRBJ2-3, with 10 positions matching TRBD2. The length of the CDR3 is 17 residues. Germline loops: CDR1 MNHEY, CDR2 SMNVEV (reference sequence). The V gene end was trimmed by 6 bases and the J gene end by 0 bases; junction bases not matched to a gene: 9. CDR3: CASSPLGLAVSTDTQYF. The CDR3 DNA is TGTGCCAGCAGCCCTCTAGGACTAGCGGTTAGCACAGATACGCAGTATTTT.